Reported below is one TCR beta chain. The antigen is not known. There are 12 residues in the CDR3. Germline V lookup: CDR1 SQVTM, CDR2 ANQGSEA. V lost 5 bases, J lost 10 bases, and 15 bases lay in between. This specimen comes from a study of early T cells in non-severe SARS-CoV-2 infection. Across the study: The study sequenced bulk RNA from unsorted whole blood, with chains unpaired. Study-level points and caveats: Private and CD4 specificities were missed by VDJdb matching, skewed to anti-spike CD8.

In the library, individual cDNA molecules carried attached unique molecular identifiers. TCRdb itself ran the 5' RACE reads through MiXCR, one entry per CDR3 protein. This sample has around 64,000 distinct CDR3 sequences, with about 10% found just once. The V call is TRBV29-1, the J call TRBJ2-1; D may be TRBD1 (5 bases). The TCR sequence derives from an adult who was a healthcare worker with PCR-confirmed SARS-CoV-2 infection or an uninfected control (not recorded which). The specimen comprised whole blood, sampled at baseline. CDR3 sequence (DNA): TGCAGCGTTCTTCAAGGGGTAGGAGAGCAGTTCTTC. The encoded protein is CSVLQGVGEQFF.